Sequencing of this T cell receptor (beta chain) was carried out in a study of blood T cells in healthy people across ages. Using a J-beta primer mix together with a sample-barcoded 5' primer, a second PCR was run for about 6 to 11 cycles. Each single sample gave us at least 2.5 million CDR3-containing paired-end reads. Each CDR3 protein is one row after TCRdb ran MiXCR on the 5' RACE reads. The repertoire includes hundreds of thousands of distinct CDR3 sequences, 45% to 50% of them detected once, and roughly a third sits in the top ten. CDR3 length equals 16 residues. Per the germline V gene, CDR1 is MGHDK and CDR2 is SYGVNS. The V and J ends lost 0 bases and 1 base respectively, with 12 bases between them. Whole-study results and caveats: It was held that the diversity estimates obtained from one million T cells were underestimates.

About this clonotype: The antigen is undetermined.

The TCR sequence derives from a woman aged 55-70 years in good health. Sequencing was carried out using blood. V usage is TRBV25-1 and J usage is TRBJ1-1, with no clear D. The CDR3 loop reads CASSEYSAIRNTEAFF. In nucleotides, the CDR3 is TGTGCCAGCAGTGAATATTCGGCTATTAGGAACACTGAAGCTTTCTTT.